This T cell receptor (beta chain) was sequenced in a study of T-cell reconstitution after alpha-beta-depleted transplantation in children. The CDR3 totals 15 residues. CDR1 is SGHRS, CDR2 YFSETQ, per germline. Between the trimmed V and J ends, which lost 0 bases and 7 bases, there was a span of 15 bases. Unique molecular identifiers were used to barcode this TCRbeta library. TCRdb re-called the PCR reads with MiXCR, one entry per CDR3 protein. The sample holds approximately 230,000 distinct CDR3 sequences, roughly 26% seen once. This specimen consisted of PBMCs, obtained before TCRalphabeta/CD19-depleted stem cell transplant. The rearrangement links TRBV5-1 to TRBJ2-3, with D tentatively TRBD1 (6 bases). The clonotype comes from a girl aged 2 to 10 with Fanconi anemia, due to receive a stem cell transplant. The CDR3 loop is CASSLGTTWGHTQYF. CDR3 DNA: TGCGCCAGCAGCTTGGGAACCACTTGGGGGCATACGCAGTATTTT.